The 10 T cell receptor beta chains in this list originate from one sample, sequenced in a study of shared clonotypes between healthy human individuals. The protocol was immunoSEQ multiplex PCR, while the TCRdb copy is restricted to in-frame clones and leaves out a portion. The sample contains 2,500,000 or so clones, around 90% of which appear only once. Material for sequencing was naive CD4+ T cells sorted from blood. Noted subset: CD45RA+ positively selected. These receptors were obtained from a man between 18 and 29 years old in good health.

V is TRBV5-1 and J is TRBJ2-5; a weak D match, TRBD1 (6 bases). Germline values: CDR1 SGHRS, CDR2 YFSETQ. This CDR3 region has 14 residues. Between the trimmed V and J ends, which lost 3 bases and 5 bases, there was a span of 14 bases. In DNA form, the CDR3 reads TGCGCCAGCAGCTCTGGCTGGGGGCTGGAGACCCAGTACTTC. Translating it yields CASSSGWGLETQYF.

The chain links TRBV11-3 to TRBJ2-1, with D perhaps matching TRBD1 (6 bases). The CDR3 loop spans 13 amino acids. V gave up 5 bases and J gave up 5 bases, with 10 bases separating them. Germline V gives CDR1 SGHNT, CDR2 YENEEA. For the CDR3, the DNA is TGTGCCAGCAGCCTTGGACAGAACAATGAGCAGTTCTTC. Translation: CASSLGQNNEQFF.

V gene TRBV5-1 combines with J gene TRBJ2-1; tentatively, D is TRBD1 (6 bases). Trimming left V 0 bases short and J 6 bases short, with 19 bases between. The germline gives CDR1 SGHRS, CDR2 YFSETQ. This CDR3 is 17 amino acids long. CDR3 region: CASSLAMTGLGGNEQFF. The CDR3 nucleotides are TGCGCCAGCAGCTTGGCCATGACTGGTTTAGGGGGCAATGAGCAGTTCTTC.

V gene TRBV5-8 combines with J gene TRBJ2-6; D remains unclear. This CDR3 region has 16 residues. Germline V gene sequence: CDR1 SGHTS, CDR2 YDEGEE. Trimming took 0 bases from V and 1 from J, leaving 8 bases between them. CDR3 DNA sequence: TGTGCCAGCAGCTTGGGTCTTTCATCTGGGGCCAACGTCCTGACTTTC. As protein: CASSLGLSSGANVLTF.

The rearrangement uses TRBV5-4 and TRBJ2-2, with D perhaps matching TRBD2 (5 bases). V was trimmed by 0 bases and J by 4 bases, leaving 10 bases between them. Germline CDR1 is SGHNT and CDR2 is YYREEE (reference sequence). The length of the CDR3 is 15 residues. CDR3 loop: CASSLVLASTGELFF. The CDR3 bases are TGTGCCAGCAGCTTGGTGTTAGCGAGCACCGGGGAGCTGTTTTTT.

The genes are TRBV5-6 and TRBJ2-1; no clear D. The V end was cut by 0 bases, the J end by 10 bases, with 17 bases between. The length of the CDR3 is 15 residues. Germline-derived CDR1 and CDR2 are SGHDT and YYEEEE. CDR3 residues: CASSLAAITAGEQFF. In nucleotides, the CDR3 is TGTGCCAGCAGCTTGGCGGCCATCACTGCAGGCGAGCAGTTCTTC. The whole variable domain, remainder taken from reference TRBV5-6 and TRBJ2-1, is DAGVTQSPTHLIKTRGQQVTLRCSPKSGHDTVSWYQQALGQGPQFIFQYYEEEERQRGNFPDRFSGHQFPNYSSELNVNALLLGDSALYLCASSLAAITAGEQFFGPGTRLTVL.

This chain joins TRBV7-2 and TRBJ2-7, with 8 bases that match TRBD1. J lost 5 bases, V lost 5 bases, and 11 bases had no gene match. CDR3 length: 15 amino acids. Looked up from germline, CDR1 is SGHTA and CDR2 is FQGNSA. CDR3: CASSRTGQGSNEQYF. The CDR3 DNA follows: TGTGCCAGCAGCAGGACAGGACAGGGATCCAACGAGCAGTACTTC.

This clone was seen a single time. The chain carries TRBV10-3 and TRBJ1-6; D is possibly TRBD1 (5 bases). This CDR3 is 14 amino acids long. The V gene's germline CDR1 is ENHRY and CDR2 SYGVKD. Trimming removed 8 bases at V and 2 bases at J, with 10 bases between. This CDR3 is CAIGDLTYNSPLHF. DNA for the CDR3: TGTGCCATCGGGGACCTCACCTATAATTCACCCCTCCACTTT.

The table lists this clone with a count of one. The V and J genes are TRBV11-2 and TRBJ2-1; 8 bases map to TRBD2. CDR3 size: 15 residues. The V gene's germline CDR1 is SGHAT and CDR2 FQNNGV. Unmatched junction bases numbered 7, after V lost 0 bases and J lost 9 bases. The CDR3 nucleotides are TGTGCCAGCAGCTTAGACCCGGGGGGGGTAGGTGAGCAGTTCTTC. This codes for CASSLDPGGVGEQFF.

The chain combines TRBV6-1 with TRBJ2-3; D might be TRBD1 (6 bases). This CDR3 is 15 amino acids long. V was cut by 5 bases and J by 2 bases, with 14 bases left in between. The germline gives CDR1 MNHNS, CDR2 SASEGT. CDR3 sequence reads: CASSMDSGPTDTQYF. The CDR3 DNA reads as TGTGCCAGCAGTATGGACAGTGGTCCCACAGATACGCAGTATTTT.